A selection of T cell receptor beta chains follows, all from one sample in a study of T-cell memory formation after mild COVID-19. TCRdb reanalysed the 5' RACE reads using MiXCR and keeps one entry per CDR3 protein. Of about 110,000 distinct CDR3 sequences listed, about 18% were seen once; the top ten hold approximately 5.1%. The sequencing sample was made of PBMCs or a T cell subset sorted from them (not recorded which). These receptors were taken from a young man who had mild COVID-19 (a few samples of this study predate the infection). Cell type and time point are not known. The CDR3 runs from the conserved cysteine through the conserved F or W. The D gene is left open where the match is weak. Where a row states a size, it is once, few, many or the class of an expanded clone; other rows omit it.

size,J,D,V,DNA,CDR3
few,TRBJ2-6,NA,TRBV7-2,TGTGCCAGCAGCTCGCCCGGGGGGGCCAACGTCCTGACTTTC,CASSSPGGANVLTF
few,TRBJ2-7,TRBD2,TRBV5-1,TGCGCCAGCAGCTTGGGAGCGGGGGATTACGAGCAGTACTTC,CASSLGAGDYEQYF
NA,TRBJ2-5,NA,TRBV7-2,TGTGCCAGCAGCTCCAGGGTTTCTCTTTACCAAGAGACCCAGTGCTTC,CASSSRVSLYQETQCF
many,TRBJ2-5,TRBD1,TRBV20-1,TGCAGTGCTGGCGACAGGGGCCGGGAGACCCAGTACTTC,CSAGDRGRETQYF
NA,TRBJ1-6,NA,TRBV2,TGTGCCAGCAGGAGAAGCAATAATTCACCCCTCCACTTT,CASRRSNNSPLHF
NA,TRBJ2-1,NA,TRBV29-1,TGCAGCGTTGAAGGTCTTCAGGGTGGGTACAATGAGCAGTTCTTC,CSVEGLQGGYNEQFF
NA,TRBJ2-2,NA,TRBV5-1,TGCGCCAGCAGCTTGGAGGCGGGCCCCAGTCCCCGGGAGCTGTTTTTT,CASSLEAGPSPRELFF
NA,TRBJ2-2,TRBD2,TRBV5-1,TGCGCCAGCAGCTTGGTCGGTAGCGGGGGACCGAACACCGGGGAGCTGTTTTTT,CASSLVGSGGPNTGELFF
few,TRBJ2-1,NA,TRBV29-1,TGCAGCGTTGAGGCCCGGTTGACCTACAATGAGCAGTTCTTC,CSVEARLTYNEQFF
NA,TRBJ1-2,NA,TRBV11-2,TGTGCCAGCAGCACCTACAGGGCCCGAAACTATGGCTACACCTTC,CASSTYRARNYGYTF
NA,TRBJ2-5,NA,TRBV5-4,TGTGCCAGCAGCACCCGAGCCCGGGGCGATGAGACCCAGTACTTC,CASSTRARGDETQYF
NA,TRBJ2-7,TRBD1,TRBV2,TGTGCCAGCCGCAACGACAGGGTAGGTTACGAGCAGTACTTC,CASRNDRVGYEQYF
NA,TRBJ2-3,NA,TRBV5-1,TGCGCCAGCAGCGCATCCGGGACACACACAGATACGCAGTATTTT,CASSASGTHTDTQYF
few,TRBJ2-3,NA,TRBV4-1,TGCGCCAGCAGCCGAGTAGGCGGAACAGATACGCAGTATTTT,CASSRVGGTDTQYF
many,TRBJ1-3,NA,TRBV7-2,TGTGCCAGCAGCCGGGCCCTAGCGTCGCCGTCCTCTGGAAACACCATATATTTT,CASSRALASPSSGNTIYF